These 14 T cell receptor beta chains were sequenced from one sample in a study of glioma-infiltrating T cells after dendritic cell vaccination. Here immunoSEQ multiplex PCR was the method, and the copy in TCRdb shows in-frame clones only, minus some. The profile shows tens of thousands of clones, over 75% of them singletons. The specimen was blood, collected before dendritic cell vaccination. The source is a human donor with glioblastoma.

The chain recombines TRBV5-5 with TRBJ2-5; 7 nucleotides align to TRBD1. With V trimmed by 3 bases and J by 4 bases, 6 bases remained unmatched. The CDR3 has 14 residues. In germline, CDR1 is SGHKS, CDR2 YYEKEE (reference sequence). For the CDR3, the DNA is TGTGCCAGCAGCTCTCAATCAGGGGGAGAGACCCAGTACTTC. Its protein is CASSSQSGGETQYF.

The genes are TRBV6-1 and TRBJ2-7; D may be TRBD2 (7 bases). CDR1 is MNHNS and CDR2 is SASEGT in the germline V gene. The CDR3 is made up of 19 amino acids. Trimming cost V 1 base and J 0 bases, with 22 bases left between them. The CDR3 nucleotides are TGTGCCAGCAGTGAAGAGGTTTTAGGGGGGGGGACGTCCTCCTACGAGCAGTACTTC. This codes for CASSEEVLGGGTSSYEQYF.

This clone turned up a few times. The chain joins TRBV10-2 to TRBJ2-5; 7 nucleotides line up with TRBD2. V shed 8 bases, J shed 4 bases, and the junction held 7 bases outside the gene matches. The CDR3 length is 13 residues. CDR1 is WSHSY and CDR2 is SAAADI in the germline V gene. The CDR3 DNA follows: TGCGCCAGCCTACCGGGAGGAGGAGAGACCCAGTACTTC. Translating gives CASLPGGGETQYF.

This chain links TRBV6-5 with TRBJ1-1; TRBD1 aligns across 8 bases. CDR3 length equals 15 residues. V trimming: 0 bases; J trimming: 1 base; junction bases outside the gene matches: 1. Germline V CDR1 and CDR2: MNHEY, SVGAGI. This chain's CDR3 is CASSYSQGGNTEAFF. As DNA, the CDR3 is TGTGCCAGCAGTTACTCACAGGGGGGGAACACTGAAGCTTTCTTT.

This clone was seen a few times. The J gene is TRBJ2-1, the V gene TRBV7-9; TRBD2 aligns across 12 bases. The trim removed 5 bases at V and 0 bases at J, leaving 8 bases unmatched. The length of the CDR3 is 18 residues. Germline CDR1 and CDR2: SEHNR and FQNEAQ (reference sequence). The CDR3 DNA sequence: TGTGCCAGCAGCATAGGACTAGCGGGACGGGGCTCCTACAATGAGCAGTTCTTC. It specifies CASSIGLAGRGSYNEQFF.

This clone has only a few counts. This rearrangement joins TRBV9 to TRBJ2-2; D gene unclear. The CDR3 runs 15 residues. V lost 0 bases and J 2 bases, leaving 8 bases between the germline ends. Looked up from germline, CDR1 is SGDLS and CDR2 is YYNGEE. The CDR3 DNA reads TGTGCCAGCAGCGTAGACTGGGCCAACACCGGGGAGCTGTTTTTT. It is translated as CASSVDWANTGELFF.

The J gene is TRBJ1-5, the V gene TRBV2, with a possible D match to TRBD1 (5 bases). Trimming shortened V by 6 bases and J by 6 bases, and 18 bases separated the two germline ends. CDR1 SNHLY and CDR2 FYNNEI come from the germline V gene. The CDR3 is 15 residues long. CDR3 protein: CASSPDGRRGQPQHF. The CDR3 DNA sequence: TGTGCCAGCAGCCCGGACGGGCGGAGGGGTCAGCCCCAGCATTTT.

This chain joins TRBV6-6 and TRBJ1-3; 8 nucleotides match TRBD1. V was clipped by 6 bases and J by 3 bases; unmatched bases: 4. CDR1 is MNHNY and CDR2 is SVGAGI in the germline V gene (reference sequence). The CDR3 is 14 residues long. The CDR3 is CASRPGGGGNTIYF. CDR3 in DNA: TGTGCCAGCAGACCAGGGGGCGGTGGAAACACCATATATTTT.

This clone was counted only a few times. The chain is built from TRBV25-1 and TRBJ1-2; TRBD1 matches at 7 bases. J gave up 6 bases and V 0 bases, and 4 bases lay outside the gene matches. The CDR3 is 14 residues long. Per germline, CDR1 MGHDK and CDR2 SYGVNS. The CDR3 loop reads CASSEYGGGNGYTF. Here the CDR3 DNA reads TGTGCCAGCAGTGAATATGGAGGGGGCAATGGCTACACCTTC.

CDR3 protein: CAGGLDRKNTGELFF. Written as DNA, the CDR3 is TGTGCCGGGGGCTTGGACAGGAAGAACACCGGGGAGCTGTTTTTT. The rearrangement joins TRBV6-1 to TRBJ2-2, with 7 bases identical to TRBD1. The CDR3 has 15 amino acids. V was pared by 11 bases and J by 1 base, with 10 bases of the junction left unmatched. Germline V gene data show CDR1 as MNHNS and CDR2 as SASEGT.

This clone occurred a few times. CDR3 coding DNA: TGTGCCACCTTGGGACAGGGTGTTTCACCCCTCCACTTT. Amino acid sequence: CATLGQGVSPLHF. The chain joins TRBV2 to TRBJ1-6; 9 bases align to TRBD1. The J segment lost 9 bases and the V segment lost 10 bases, leaving 7 bases of the junction unmatched. This CDR3 region has 13 residues. Germline V gene data show CDR1 as SNHLY and CDR2 as FYNNEI.

A single count supports this clone. The V gene is TRBV29-1, the J gene TRBJ1-1, with TRBD1 as a possible D gene (5 bases). Trimming cost V 7 bases and J 3 bases, with 15 bases left between them. This CDR3 spans 13 amino acids. From germline, CDR1 is SQVTM and CDR2 ANQGSEA. The CDR3 spells CSGGRVMYTEAFF. In DNA, the CDR3 is TGCAGCGGCGGCAGGGTTATGTACACTGAAGCTTTCTTT.

In its sample, this clone was seen once. The V and J genes are TRBV29-1 and TRBJ1-3, with 7 bases identical to TRBD1. This CDR3 spans 14 amino acids. Germline CDR1 SQVTM, CDR2 ANQGSEA. V lost 2 bases to trimming and J lost 6 bases; unmatched junction nucleotides: 7. The CDR3 sequence: CSVEYRGSVNTIYF. CDR3 sequence (DNA): TGCAGCGTTGAATACAGGGGAAGTGTAAACACCATATATTTT.

This clone has just one count. This chain uses TRBV25-1 with TRBJ2-1; 8 positions agree with TRBD1. V dropped 5 bases and J dropped 9; count of bases not matched to a gene: 12. This CDR3 is built from 15 residues. Germline CDR1 MGHDK, CDR2 SYGVNS. The CDR3 nucleotides read TGTGCCAGCAGTCAAATCTTGACAGGGGAAGCTGAGCAGTTCTTC. Protein: CASSQILTGEAEQFF.